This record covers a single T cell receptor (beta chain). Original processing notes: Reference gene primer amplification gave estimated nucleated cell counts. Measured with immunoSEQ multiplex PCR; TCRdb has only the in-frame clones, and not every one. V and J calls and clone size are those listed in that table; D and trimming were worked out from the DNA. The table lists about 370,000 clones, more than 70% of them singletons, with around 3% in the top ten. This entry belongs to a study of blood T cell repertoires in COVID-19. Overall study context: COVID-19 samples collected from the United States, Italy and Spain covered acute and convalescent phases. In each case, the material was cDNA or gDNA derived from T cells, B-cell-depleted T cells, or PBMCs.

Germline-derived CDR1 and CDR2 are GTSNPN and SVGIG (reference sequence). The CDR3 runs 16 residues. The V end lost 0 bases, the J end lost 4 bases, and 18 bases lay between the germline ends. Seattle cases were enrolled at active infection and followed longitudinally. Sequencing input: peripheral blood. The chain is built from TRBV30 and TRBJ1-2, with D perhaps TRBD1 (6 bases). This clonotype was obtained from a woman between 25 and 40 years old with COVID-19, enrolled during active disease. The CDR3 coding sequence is TGTGCCTGGAGTGTACTGGGGAGGGGGTCTGTCTATGGCTACACCTTC. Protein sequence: CAWSVLGRGSVYGYTF.